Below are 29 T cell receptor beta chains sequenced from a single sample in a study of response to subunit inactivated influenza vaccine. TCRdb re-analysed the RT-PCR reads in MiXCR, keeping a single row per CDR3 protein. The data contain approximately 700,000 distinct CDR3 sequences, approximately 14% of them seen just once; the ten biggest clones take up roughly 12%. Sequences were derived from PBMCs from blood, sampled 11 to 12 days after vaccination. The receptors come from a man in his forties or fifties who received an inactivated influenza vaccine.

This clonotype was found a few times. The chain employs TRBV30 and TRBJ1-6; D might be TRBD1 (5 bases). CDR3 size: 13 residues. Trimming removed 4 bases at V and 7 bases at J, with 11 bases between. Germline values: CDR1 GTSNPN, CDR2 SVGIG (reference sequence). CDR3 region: CAWNRDQNSPLHF. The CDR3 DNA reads TGTGCCTGGAACCGGGACCAAAATTCACCCCTCCACTTT. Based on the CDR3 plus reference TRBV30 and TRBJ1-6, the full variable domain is SQTIHQWPATLVQPVGSPLSLECTVEGTSNPNLYWYRQAAGRGLQLLFYSVGIGQISSEVPQNLSASRPQDRQFILSSKKLLLSDSGFYLCAWNRDQNSPLHFGNGTRLTVT.

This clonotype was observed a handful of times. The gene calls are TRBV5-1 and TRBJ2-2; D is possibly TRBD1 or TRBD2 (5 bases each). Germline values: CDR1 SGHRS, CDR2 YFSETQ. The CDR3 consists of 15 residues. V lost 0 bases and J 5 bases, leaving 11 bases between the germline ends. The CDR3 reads CASSLEHGGTGELFF. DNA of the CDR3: TGCGCCAGCAGCTTGGAGCATGGGGGAACCGGGGAGCTGTTTTTT.

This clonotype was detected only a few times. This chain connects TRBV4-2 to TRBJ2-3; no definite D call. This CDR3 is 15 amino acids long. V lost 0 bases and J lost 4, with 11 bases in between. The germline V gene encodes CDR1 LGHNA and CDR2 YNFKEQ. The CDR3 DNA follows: TGTGCCAGCAGCCAAGATCTTGGGTCCCCAGATACGCAGTATTTT. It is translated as CASSQDLGSPDTQYF.

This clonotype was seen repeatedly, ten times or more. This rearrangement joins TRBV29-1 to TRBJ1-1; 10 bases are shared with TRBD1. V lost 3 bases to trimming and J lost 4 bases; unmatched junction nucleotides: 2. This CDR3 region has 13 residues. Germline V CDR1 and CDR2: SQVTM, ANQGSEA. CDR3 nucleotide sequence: TGCAGCGTTGAGAGGGACAGGGGCACTGAAGCTTTCTTT. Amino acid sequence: CSVERDRGTEAFF. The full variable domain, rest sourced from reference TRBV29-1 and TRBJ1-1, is SAVISQKPSRDICQRGTSLTIQCQVDSQVTMMFWYRQQPGQSLTLIATANQGSEATYESGFVIDKFPISRPNLTFSTLTVSNMSPEDSSIYLCSVERDRGTEAFFGQGTRLTVV.

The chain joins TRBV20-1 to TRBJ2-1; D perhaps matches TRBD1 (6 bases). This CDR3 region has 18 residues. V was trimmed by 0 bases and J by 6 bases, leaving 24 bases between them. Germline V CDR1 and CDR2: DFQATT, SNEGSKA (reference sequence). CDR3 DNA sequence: TGCAGTGCTAGAGAGGGTTGGAGGACAGAAGACAAACTCAATGAGCAGTTCTTC. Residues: CSAREGWRTEDKLNEQFF.

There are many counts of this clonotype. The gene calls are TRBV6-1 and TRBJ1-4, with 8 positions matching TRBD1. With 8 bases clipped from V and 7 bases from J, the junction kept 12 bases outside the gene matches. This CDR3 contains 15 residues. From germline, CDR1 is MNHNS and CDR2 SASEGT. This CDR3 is CASADSGGIGEKLFF. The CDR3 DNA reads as TGTGCCAGCGCGGACTCAGGGGGCATCGGTGAAAAACTGTTTTTT.

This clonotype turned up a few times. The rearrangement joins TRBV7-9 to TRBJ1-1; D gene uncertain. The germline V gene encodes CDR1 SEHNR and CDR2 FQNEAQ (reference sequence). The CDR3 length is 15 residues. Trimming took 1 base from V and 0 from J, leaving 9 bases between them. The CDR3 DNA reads TGTGCCAGCAGCTTAGAGCGGCCGATGAACACTGAAGCTTTCTTT. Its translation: CASSLERPMNTEAFF.

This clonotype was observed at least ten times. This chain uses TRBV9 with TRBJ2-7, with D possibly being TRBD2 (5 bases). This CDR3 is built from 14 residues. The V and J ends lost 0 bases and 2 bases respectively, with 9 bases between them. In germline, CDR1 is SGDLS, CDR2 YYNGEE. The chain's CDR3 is CASSVEEGTYEQYF. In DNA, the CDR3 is TGTGCCAGCAGCGTAGAAGAGGGCACCTACGAGCAGTACTTC.

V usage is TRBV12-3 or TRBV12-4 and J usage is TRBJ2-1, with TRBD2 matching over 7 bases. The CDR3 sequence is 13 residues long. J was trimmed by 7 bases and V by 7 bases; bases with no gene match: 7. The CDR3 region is CASKIREVNEQFF. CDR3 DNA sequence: TGTGCCAGCAAAATCCGGGAGGTTAATGAGCAGTTCTTC.

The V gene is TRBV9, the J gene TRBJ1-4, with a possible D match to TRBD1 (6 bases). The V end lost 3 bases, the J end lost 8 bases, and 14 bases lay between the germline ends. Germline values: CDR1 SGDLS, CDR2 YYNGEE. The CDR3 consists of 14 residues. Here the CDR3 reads CASSAGTRPEKLFF. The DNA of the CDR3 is TGTGCCAGCAGCGCCGGGACACGGCCGGAAAAACTGTTTTTT.

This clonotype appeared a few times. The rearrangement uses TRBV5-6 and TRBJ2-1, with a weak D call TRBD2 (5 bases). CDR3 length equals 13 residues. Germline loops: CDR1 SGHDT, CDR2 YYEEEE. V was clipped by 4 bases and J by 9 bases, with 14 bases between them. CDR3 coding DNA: TGTGCCAGCAGCACCCTTTCCGGGATTGAGCAGTTCTTC. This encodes CASSTLSGIEQFF.

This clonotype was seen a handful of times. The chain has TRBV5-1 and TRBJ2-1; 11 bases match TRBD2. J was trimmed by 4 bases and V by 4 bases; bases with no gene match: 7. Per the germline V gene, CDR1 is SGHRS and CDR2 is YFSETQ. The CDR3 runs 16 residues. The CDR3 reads CASSLNSGRGYNEQFF. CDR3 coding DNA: TGCGCCAGCAGCCTTAATAGCGGGAGGGGGTACAATGAGCAGTTCTTC.

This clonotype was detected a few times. CDR3 nucleotides: TGCAGTGCTCCTGGTCCGGGACTAGCGTCCTACAATGAGCAGTTCTTC. It translates to CSAPGPGLASYNEQFF. This chain joins TRBV20-1 and TRBJ2-1; TRBD2 matches 10 bases. CDR3 size: 16 residues. Losses at the gene ends were 5 bases for V and 1 base for J; bases not matched to a gene: 8. Germline CDR1 is DFQATT and CDR2 is SNEGSKA (reference sequence).

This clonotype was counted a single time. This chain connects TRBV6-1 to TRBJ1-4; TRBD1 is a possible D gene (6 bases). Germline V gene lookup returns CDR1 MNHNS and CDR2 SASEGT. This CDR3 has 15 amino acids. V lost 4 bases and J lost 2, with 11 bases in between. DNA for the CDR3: TGTGCCAGCAGTGCCACAGGGAAGACTAATGAAAAACTGTTTTTT. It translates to CASSATGKTNEKLFF.

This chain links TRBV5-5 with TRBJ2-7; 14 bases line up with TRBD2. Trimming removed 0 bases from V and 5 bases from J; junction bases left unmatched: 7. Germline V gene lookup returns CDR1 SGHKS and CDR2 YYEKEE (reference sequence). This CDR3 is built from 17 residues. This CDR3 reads CASSLEAGLAGVHEQYF. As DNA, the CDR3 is TGTGCCAGCAGCTTGGAGGCGGGACTAGCGGGAGTTCACGAGCAGTACTTC.

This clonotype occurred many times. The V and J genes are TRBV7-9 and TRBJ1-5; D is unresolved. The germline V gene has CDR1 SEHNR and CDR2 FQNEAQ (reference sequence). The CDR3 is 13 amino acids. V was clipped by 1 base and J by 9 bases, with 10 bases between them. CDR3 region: CASSLDGVRPQHF. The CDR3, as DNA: TGTGCCAGCAGCTTAGACGGCGTGAGGCCCCAGCATTTT.

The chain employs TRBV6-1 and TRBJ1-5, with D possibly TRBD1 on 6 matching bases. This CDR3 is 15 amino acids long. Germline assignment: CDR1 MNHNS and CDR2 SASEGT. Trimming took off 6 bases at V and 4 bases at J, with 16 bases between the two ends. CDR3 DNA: TGTGCCAGCAGCCAGGCGGGGGGCGGTAATCAGCCCCAGCATTTT. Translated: CASSQAGGGNQPQHF.

The CDR3 region is CASSESTAAGDSEQYF. CDR3 DNA sequence: TGCGCCAGCAGTGAGTCGACCGCAGCCGGCGATAGCGAGCAGTACTTC. The gene calls are TRBV10-2 and TRBJ2-7; no definite D call. The CDR3 totals 16 residues. The V gene's germline CDR1 is WSHSY and CDR2 SAAADI. Trimming cost V 0 bases and J 6 bases, with 18 bases left between them.

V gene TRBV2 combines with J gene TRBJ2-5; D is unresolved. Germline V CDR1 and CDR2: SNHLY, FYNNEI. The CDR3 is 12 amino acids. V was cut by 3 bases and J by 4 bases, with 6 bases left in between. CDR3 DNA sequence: TGTGCCAGCAGTGACGTACCAGAGACCCAGTACTTC. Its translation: CASSDVPETQYF. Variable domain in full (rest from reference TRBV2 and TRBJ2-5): EPEVTQTPSHQVTQMGQEVILRCVPISNHLYFYWYRQILGQKVEFLVSFYNNEISEKSEIFDDQFSVERPDGSNFTLKIRSTKLEDSAMYFCASSDVPETQYFGPGTRLLVL.

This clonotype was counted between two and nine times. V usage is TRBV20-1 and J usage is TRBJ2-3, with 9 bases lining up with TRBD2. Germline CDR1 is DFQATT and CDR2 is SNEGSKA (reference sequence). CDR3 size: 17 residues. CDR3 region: CSLPSGAGGLSTDTQYF. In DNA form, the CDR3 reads TGCAGCTTGCCATCTGGAGCGGGGGGTCTTAGCACAGATACGCAGTATTTT.

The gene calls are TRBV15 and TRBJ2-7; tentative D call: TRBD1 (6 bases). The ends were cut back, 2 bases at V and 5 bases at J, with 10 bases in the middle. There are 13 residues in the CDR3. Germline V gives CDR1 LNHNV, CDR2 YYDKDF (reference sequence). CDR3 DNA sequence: TGTGCCACCAGCAGACAGGGGTTTAACGAGCAGTACTTC. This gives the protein CATSRQGFNEQYF.

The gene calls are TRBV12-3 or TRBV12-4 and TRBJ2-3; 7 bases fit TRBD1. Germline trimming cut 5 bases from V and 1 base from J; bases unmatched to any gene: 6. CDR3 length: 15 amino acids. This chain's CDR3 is CASSLNRGGTDTQYF. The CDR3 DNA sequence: TGTGCCAGCAGTCTTAACAGGGGCGGCACAGATACGCAGTATTTT.

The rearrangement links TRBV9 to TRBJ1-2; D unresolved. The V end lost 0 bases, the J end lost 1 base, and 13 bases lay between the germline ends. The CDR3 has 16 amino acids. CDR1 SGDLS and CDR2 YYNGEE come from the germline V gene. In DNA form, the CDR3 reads TGTGCCAGCAGCGTAGGATCGACTCCCTTTAACTATGGCTACACCTTC. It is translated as CASSVGSTPFNYGYTF. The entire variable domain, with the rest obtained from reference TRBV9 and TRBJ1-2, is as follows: DSGVTQTPKHLITATGQRVTLRCSPRSGDLSVYWYQQSLDQGLQFLIQYYNGEERAKGNILERFSAQQFPDLHSELNLSSLELGDSALYFCASSVGSTPFNYGYTFGSGTRLTVV.

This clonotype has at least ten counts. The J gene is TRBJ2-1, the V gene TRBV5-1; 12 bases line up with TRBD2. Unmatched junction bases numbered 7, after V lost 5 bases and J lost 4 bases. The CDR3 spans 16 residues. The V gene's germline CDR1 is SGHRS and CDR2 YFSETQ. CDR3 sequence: CASSRNGLAGYNEQFF. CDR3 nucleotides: TGCGCCAGCAGTCGGAACGGACTAGCGGGATACAATGAGCAGTTCTTC.

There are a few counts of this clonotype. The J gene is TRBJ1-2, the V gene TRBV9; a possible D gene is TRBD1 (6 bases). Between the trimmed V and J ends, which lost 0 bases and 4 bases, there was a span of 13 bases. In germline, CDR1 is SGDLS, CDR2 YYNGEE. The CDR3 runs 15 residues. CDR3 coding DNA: TGTGCCAGCAGCGTAGAGGGACATAGAGCCTATGGCTACACCTTC. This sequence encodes CASSVEGHRAYGYTF.

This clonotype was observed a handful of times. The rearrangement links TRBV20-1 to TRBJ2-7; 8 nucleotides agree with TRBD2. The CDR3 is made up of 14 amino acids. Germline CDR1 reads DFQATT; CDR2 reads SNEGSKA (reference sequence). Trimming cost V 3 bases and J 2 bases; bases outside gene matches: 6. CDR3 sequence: CSARESGRPYEQYF. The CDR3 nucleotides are TGCAGTGCTAGGGAGAGCGGGAGACCCTACGAGCAGTACTTC.

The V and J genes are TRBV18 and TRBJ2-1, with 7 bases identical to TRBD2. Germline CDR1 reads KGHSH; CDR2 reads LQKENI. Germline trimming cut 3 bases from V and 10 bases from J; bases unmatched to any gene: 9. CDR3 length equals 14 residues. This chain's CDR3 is CASSPGHAGGEQFF. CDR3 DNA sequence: TGTGCCAGCTCACCGGGCCACGCCGGGGGGGAGCAGTTCTTC.

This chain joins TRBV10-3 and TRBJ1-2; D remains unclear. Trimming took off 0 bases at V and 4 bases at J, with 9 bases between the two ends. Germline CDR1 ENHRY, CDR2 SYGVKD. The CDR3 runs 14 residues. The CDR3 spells CAISESRGSYGYTF. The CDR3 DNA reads TGTGCCATCAGTGAGTCGCGCGGAAGCTATGGCTACACCTTC.

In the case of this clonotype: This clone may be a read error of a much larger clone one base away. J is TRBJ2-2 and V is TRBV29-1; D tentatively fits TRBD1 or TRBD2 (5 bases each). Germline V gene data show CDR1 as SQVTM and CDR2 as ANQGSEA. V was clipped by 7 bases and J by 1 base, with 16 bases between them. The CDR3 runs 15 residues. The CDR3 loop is CSARPGTVNTGELFF. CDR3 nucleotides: TGCAGCGCTCGCCCGGGGACGGTGAACACCGGGGAGCTGTTTTTT.